This T cell receptor beta chain came from a study of blood T cell repertoires in COVID-19. At the level of the study: The samples span acute and convalescent COVID-19 from the United States, Italy and Spain.

Trimming stripped 7 bases from V and 4 bases from J, with 16 bases between. The CDR3 is 14 residues long. Germline V lookup: CDR1 MNHEY, CDR2 SMNVEV (reference sequence). Using immunoSEQ multiplex PCR, the repertoire was profiled, and TCRdb retains in-frame clones only, with some absent. The sample has around 150,000 clones; over 80% are singletons. The sequencing sample was made of peripheral blood. This clonotype was obtained from a man aged 30 to 39 with COVID-19, enrolled during active disease. The chain has TRBV27 and TRBJ1-2; D possibly corresponds to TRBD1 (5 bases). CDR3 in DNA: TGTGCCAGCACTCCTTCCGGGGGGGGCTATGGCTACACCTTC. This translates into CASTPSGGGYGYTF.